Following are 2 T cell receptor beta chains from one sample sequenced in a study of OX40 agonist ivuxolimab in advanced cancers. The repertoire was sequenced with immunoSEQ multiplex PCR; TCRdb's copy has only in-frame clones and lacks some. The table records roughly 90,000 clones, approximately 91% of them present only once. The sample consisted of CD4+ or CD8+ T cells sorted from blood, taken in a trial of the OX40 agonist ivuxolimab. The receptors here all came from an adult with an advanced solid tumor such as melanoma, head and neck, liver or kidney cancer.

The V and J genes are TRBV13 and TRBJ2-1; 7 positions agree with TRBD2. Germline CDR1 is PRHDT and CDR2 is FYEKMQ (reference sequence). This CDR3 has 18 residues. Losses at the gene ends were 0 bases for V and 4 bases for J; bases not matched to a gene: 12. This CDR3 is CASSLGTPASGLYNEQFF. The CDR3 nucleotides are TGTGCCAGCAGCTTAGGTACGCCAGCTAGCGGATTATACAATGAGCAGTTCTTC.

As for this clone: The junction and the germline gene differ at one end; a read error may be behind it. V and J are TRBV27 and TRBJ2-4; possibly TRBD1 for D (6 bases). Germline CDR1 MNHEY, CDR2 SMNVEV (reference sequence). The CDR3 extends over 16 amino acids. As DNA, the CDR3 is TGTGCCAGCCTGGTTAGTTCGACAGGACCCAAGAACATTCAGTACTTC. Its protein product is CASLVSSTGPKNIQYF.